The 20 T cell receptor beta chains given below trace back to one sample, sequenced in a study of control samples from healthy donors and cancer patients. Profiling relied on immunoSEQ multiplex PCR, and the TCRdb table lists in-frame clones only, not all of them. The table lists 6,500 to 8,500 clones, 82% of them singletons, with 28% in the top ten. The specimen sequenced was PBMCs. The receptors derive from a man in his 70s with lung cancer.

This clone was detected a few times. This rearrangement joins TRBV11-2 to TRBJ2-1, with TRBD2 matching over 8 bases. This CDR3 is built from 18 residues. CDR1 is SGHAT, CDR2 FQNNGV, per germline. After removal of 0 bases from V and 2 bases from J, the junction contained 9 bases not matched to a gene. CDR3 sequence (DNA): TGTGCCAGCAGCTTAGAAAGCGCCGGGACTAGGACCTACAATGAGCAGTTCTTC. The encoded protein is CASSLESAGTRTYNEQFF.

This chain links TRBV9 with TRBJ1-5, with D unclear. Germline CDR1 SGDLS, CDR2 YYNGEE. The CDR3 loop spans 14 amino acids. V was cut by 0 bases and J by 2 bases, with 6 bases left in between. The CDR3: CASSVDAGNQPQHF. CDR3 DNA: TGTGCCAGCAGCGTAGATGCCGGCAATCAGCCCCAGCATTTT.

The rearrangement links TRBV3-1 (or the pseudogene TRBV3-2) to TRBJ2-7; 7 bases match TRBD2. CDR1 is LGHDT and CDR2 is YNNKEL in the germline V gene (reference sequence). The length of the CDR3 is 15 residues. The J segment lost 6 bases and the V segment lost 0 bases, leaving 8 bases of the junction unmatched. CDR3: CASSQDWGRAAEQYF. In nucleotides, the CDR3 is TGTGCCAGCAGCCAAGATTGGGGGAGGGCCGCCGAGCAGTACTTC.

The chain joins TRBV19 to TRBJ2-7, with 12 positions matching TRBD2. The CDR3 is 17 amino acids. The V gene end was trimmed by 4 bases and the J gene end by 6 bases; junction bases not matched to a gene: 13. Germline lookup yields CDR1 LNHDA and CDR2 SQIVND (reference sequence). The CDR3 nucleotides read TGTGCCAGTAGTAAACGGACTAGCGGGGCTGGGTTGATCGAGCAGTACTTC. Translated: CASSKRTSGAGLIEQYF.

The CDR3 nucleotides read TGTGCCAGCGCCGGGACATTGAGGACTGAAGCTTTCTTT. Protein product: CASAGTLRTEAFF. This chain links TRBV6-5 with TRBJ1-1, with a weak D call TRBD1 (6 bases). The CDR3 loop spans 13 amino acids. Germline values: CDR1 MNHEY, CDR2 SVGAGI. V gave up 8 bases and J gave up 5 bases, with 15 bases separating them.

The rearrangement uses TRBV5-4 and TRBJ2-1, with 7 bases that match TRBD2. With V trimmed by 3 bases and J by 7 bases, 1 base remained unmatched. CDR3 length: 12 amino acids. CDR1 and CDR2 from the germline V gene are SGHNT and YYREEE (reference sequence). As DNA, the CDR3 is TGTGCCAGCAGCTGGACTAGTAATGAGCAGTTCTTC. It translates to CASSWTSNEQFF.

In DNA form, the CDR3 reads TGTGCCAGCACCGAGGGGGGGACAAAGAATCAGCCCCAGCATTTT. Protein: CASTEGGTKNQPQHF. This rearrangement joins TRBV6-6 to TRBJ1-5, with TRBD1 as a possible D gene (6 bases). The CDR3 loop spans 15 amino acids. CDR1 is MNHNY, CDR2 SVGAGI, per germline (reference sequence). The germline V and J ends were trimmed by 7 bases and 4 bases, with 17 bases remaining between them.

The J gene is TRBJ2-7, the V gene TRBV25-1, with 8 bases that match TRBD2. The CDR3 spans 11 residues. V shed 10 bases, J shed 2 bases, and the junction held 1 base outside the gene matches. CDR1 MGHDK and CDR2 SYGVNS come from the germline V gene. CDR3 loop: CATGRAYEQYF. Written as DNA, the CDR3 is TGTGCCACCGGGAGGGCCTACGAGCAGTACTTC.

The gene calls are TRBV19 and TRBJ1-4; 11 nucleotides align to TRBD1. Germline CDR1 and CDR2: LNHDA and SQIVND (reference sequence). The CDR3 length is 13 residues. V shed 10 bases and J 6 bases; nucleotides not matched to a gene: 4. The CDR3 DNA follows: TGTGCCACAGGGACAGGGGGAGATGAAAAACTGTTTTTT. It yields the protein CATGTGGDEKLFF.

V usage is TRBV2 and J usage is TRBJ1-4, with a weak D call TRBD1 (6 bases). Deletions cut 3 bases from V and 5 bases from J, with 10 bases between. The CDR3 covers 14 residues. Germline CDR1 is SNHLY and CDR2 is FYNNEI. CDR3 coding DNA: TGTGCCAGCAGTGACCGGGACAAGAATGAAAAACTGTTTTTT. Protein product: CASSDRDKNEKLFF.

The chain recombines TRBV4-3 with TRBJ1-1; perhaps TRBD1 as D (5 bases). The CDR3 is 13 amino acids. Germline values: CDR1 LGHNA, CDR2 YSLEER. The V gene lost 5 bases and the J gene lost 0 bases, with 7 bases spanning the gap. In nucleotides, the CDR3 is TGCGCCAGCAGCTGGGGACTGAACACTGAAGCTTTCTTT. The encoded protein is CASSWGLNTEAFF.

The V and J genes are TRBV19 and TRBJ2-1; 13 nucleotides line up with TRBD2. Trimming removed 7 bases from V and 12 bases from J; junction bases left unmatched: 18. In germline, CDR1 is LNHDA, CDR2 SQIVND (reference sequence). CDR3 length: 17 residues. CDR3: CASNNKGGLAGPPGQFF. The CDR3 bases are TGTGCCAGTAATAATAAGGGGGGACTAGCGGGGCCCCCCGGGCAGTTCTTC.

The chain joins TRBV5-1 to TRBJ2-1, with 9 bases lining up with TRBD2. Looked up from germline, CDR1 is SGHRS and CDR2 is YFSETQ. The CDR3 length is 16 residues. Trimming removed 0 bases from V and 14 bases from J; junction bases left unmatched: 15. Written as DNA, the CDR3 is TGCGCCAGCAGCTTGGCATCGGCTAGCGGGGCCCGGGGTGAGTTCTTC. Translation gives CASSLASASGARGEFF.

A single count supports this clone. V and J are TRBV4-1 and TRBJ2-3; D unresolved. V lost 3 bases to trimming and J lost 2 bases, with 15 bases between them. The germline V gene encodes CDR1 MGHRA and CDR2 YSYEKL. The CDR3 loop spans 16 amino acids. DNA for the CDR3: TGCGCCAGCAGCCAGGTAAACTTGATATCCACAGATACGCAGTATTTT. This gives the protein CASSQVNLISTDTQYF.

This clone is categorized as medium-sized. This chain connects TRBV27 to TRBJ2-2; 8 nucleotides agree with TRBD2. CDR1 is MNHEY and CDR2 is SMNVEV in the germline V gene (reference sequence). V dropped 7 bases and J dropped 6; count of bases not matched to a gene: 4. This CDR3 spans 13 amino acids. For the CDR3, the DNA is TGTGCCAGCACCCTCGGGGGGGCCGGGGAGCTGTTTTTT. This gives the protein CASTLGGAGELFF.

The chain uses TRBV29-1 and TRBJ2-1; 11 nucleotides align to TRBD2. Trimming removed 3 bases from V and 7 bases from J; junction bases left unmatched: 11. Germline CDR1 is SQVTM and CDR2 is ANQGSEA. The CDR3 covers 16 residues. CDR3 DNA: TGCAGCGTTGAGGGGACTAGCGGAGGGACAGGGAATGAGCAGTTCTTC. This codes for CSVEGTSGGTGNEQFF.

The count of this clone is one. J is TRBJ2-7 and V is TRBV7-2; possibly TRBD1 for D (5 bases). The CDR3 is 13 amino acids. V was shortened by 5 bases and J by 0 bases, with 8 bases between the two germline ends. Per the germline V gene, CDR1 is SGHTA and CDR2 is FQGNSA. CDR3 sequence (DNA): TGTGCCAGCAGCCCAGGGATCTCCTACGAGCAGTACTTC. This codes for CASSPGISYEQYF.

The V and J genes are TRBV11-2 and TRBJ2-1, with D unclear. CDR1 SGHAT and CDR2 FQNNGV come from the germline V gene. CDR3 length: 16 residues. Trimming removed 2 bases from V and 0 bases from J, with 11 bases in between. CDR3 nucleotides: TGTGCCAGCAGCTTACTGGGCGCCAGCTCCTACAATGAGCAGTTCTTC. Protein product: CASSLLGASSYNEQFF. The full variable domain, rest sourced from reference TRBV11-2 and TRBJ2-1, is EAGVAQSPRYKIIEKRQSVAFWCNPISGHATLYWYQQILGQGPKLLIQFQNNGVVDDSQLPKDRFSAERLKGVDSTLKIQPAKLEDSAVYLCASSLLGASSYNEQFFGPGTRLTVL.

The chain carries TRBV7-2 and TRBJ2-2; 7 positions match TRBD1. CDR1 and CDR2 from the germline V gene are SGHTA and FQGNSA. The CDR3 totals 17 residues. V lost 4 bases, J lost 4 bases, and 12 bases stayed unmatched. The CDR3 here is CASSSSGTAIITGELFF. The CDR3 bases are TGTGCCAGCAGCTCATCCGGGACAGCAATTATCACCGGGGAGCTGTTTTTT.

The V call is TRBV29-1, the J call TRBJ1-1; the D gene is possibly TRBD1 (5 bases). Trimming took 8 bases from V and 4 from J, leaving 14 bases between them. Per germline, CDR1 SQVTM and CDR2 ANQGSEA. The CDR3 has 12 amino acids. This chain's CDR3 is CSSRRVGTEAFF. The CDR3 nucleotides are TGCAGCTCACGCAGGGTCGGCACTGAAGCTTTCTTT.